This T cell receptor beta chain comes out of a study of OX40 agonist ivuxolimab in advanced cancers. The CDR3 runs 14 residues. The V and J ends lost 4 bases and 14 bases respectively, with 21 bases between them. Germline CDR1 and CDR2: SGHRS and YFSETQ. Libraries were prepared by immunoSEQ multiplex PCR; TCRdb keeps only in-frame clonotypes and omits some of them. The repertoire consists of roughly 66,000 clones, with roughly 80% occurring once and the leading ten covering 0.95% to 1.5%. The sequencing here drew on CD4+ or CD8+ T cells sorted from blood, taken in a trial of the OX40 agonist ivuxolimab. The chain employs TRBV5-1 and TRBJ1-4, with D perhaps TRBD1 (6 bases). This receptor was identified in an adult with an advanced solid tumor such as melanoma, head and neck, liver or kidney cancer. CDR3 sequence reads: CASSTGRGAEMLFF. DNA of the CDR3: TGCGCCAGCAGCACAGGACGGGGGGCAGAAATGCTGTTTTTT.